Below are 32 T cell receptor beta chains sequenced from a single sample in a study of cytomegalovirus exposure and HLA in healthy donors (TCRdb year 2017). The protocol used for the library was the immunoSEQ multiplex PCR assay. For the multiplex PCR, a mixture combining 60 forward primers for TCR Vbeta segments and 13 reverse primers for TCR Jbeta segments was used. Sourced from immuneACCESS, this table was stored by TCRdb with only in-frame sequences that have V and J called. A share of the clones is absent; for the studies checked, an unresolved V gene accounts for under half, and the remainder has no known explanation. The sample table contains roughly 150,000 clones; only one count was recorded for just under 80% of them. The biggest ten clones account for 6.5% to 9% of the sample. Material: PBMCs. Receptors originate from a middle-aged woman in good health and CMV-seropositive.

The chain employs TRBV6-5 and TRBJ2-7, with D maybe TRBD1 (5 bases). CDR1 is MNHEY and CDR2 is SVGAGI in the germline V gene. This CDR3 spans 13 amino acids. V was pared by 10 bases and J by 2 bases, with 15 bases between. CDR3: CATRQSSTYEQYF. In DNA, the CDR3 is TGTGCCACCAGACAGAGCTCTACCTACGAGCAGTACTTC.

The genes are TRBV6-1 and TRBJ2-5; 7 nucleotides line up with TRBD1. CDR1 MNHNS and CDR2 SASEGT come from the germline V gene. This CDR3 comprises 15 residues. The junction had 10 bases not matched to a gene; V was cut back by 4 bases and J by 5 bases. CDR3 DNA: TGTGCCAGCAGTGTTCGAAAAGGGGGCGTTGAGACCCAGTACTTC. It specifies CASSVRKGGVETQYF.

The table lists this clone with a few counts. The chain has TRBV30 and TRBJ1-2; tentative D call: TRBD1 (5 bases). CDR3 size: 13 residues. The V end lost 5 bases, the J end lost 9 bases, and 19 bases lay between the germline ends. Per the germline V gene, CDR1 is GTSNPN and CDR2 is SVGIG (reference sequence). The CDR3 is CAWSLLGGGSYTF. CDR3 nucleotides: TGTGCCTGGTCTCTCCTTGGGGGGGGGAGCTACACCTTC.

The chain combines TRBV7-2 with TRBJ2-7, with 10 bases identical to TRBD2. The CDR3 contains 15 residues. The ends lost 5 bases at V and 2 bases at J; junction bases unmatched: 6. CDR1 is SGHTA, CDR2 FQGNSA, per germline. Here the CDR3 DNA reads TGTGCCAGCAGCCGAACTAGCGGGGAGCCCTACGAGCAGTACTTC. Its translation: CASSRTSGEPYEQYF.

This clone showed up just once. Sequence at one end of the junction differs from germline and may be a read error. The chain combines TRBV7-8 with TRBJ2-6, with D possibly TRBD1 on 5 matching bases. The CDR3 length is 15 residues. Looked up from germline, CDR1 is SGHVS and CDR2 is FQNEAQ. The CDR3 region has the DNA TGTGCCAGCAGCTTAGTTCCGGCTGGGGCCAACGGCCTGACTTTC. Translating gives CASSLVPAGANGLTF.

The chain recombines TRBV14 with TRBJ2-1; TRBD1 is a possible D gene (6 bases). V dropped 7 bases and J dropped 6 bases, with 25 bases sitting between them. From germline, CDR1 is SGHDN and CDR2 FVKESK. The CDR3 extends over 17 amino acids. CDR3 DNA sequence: TGTGCCAGCAATCTTCAAAAGGGGGTCCGTGCATGCAATGAGCAGTTCTTC. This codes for CASNLQKGVRACNEQFF.

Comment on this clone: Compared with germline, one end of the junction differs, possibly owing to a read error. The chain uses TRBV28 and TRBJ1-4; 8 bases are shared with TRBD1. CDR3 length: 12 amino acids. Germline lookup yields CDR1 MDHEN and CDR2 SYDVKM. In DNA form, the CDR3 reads TGTGCCAGCAGTACAGCAGGGGGCAATGGTCTTTTT. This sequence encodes CASSTAGGNGLF.

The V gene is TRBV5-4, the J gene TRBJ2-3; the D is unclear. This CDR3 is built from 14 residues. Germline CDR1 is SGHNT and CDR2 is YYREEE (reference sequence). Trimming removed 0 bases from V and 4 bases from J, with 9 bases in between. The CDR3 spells CASSLELMSDTQYF. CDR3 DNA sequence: TGTGCCAGCAGCTTGGAGCTAATGTCAGATACGCAGTATTTT.

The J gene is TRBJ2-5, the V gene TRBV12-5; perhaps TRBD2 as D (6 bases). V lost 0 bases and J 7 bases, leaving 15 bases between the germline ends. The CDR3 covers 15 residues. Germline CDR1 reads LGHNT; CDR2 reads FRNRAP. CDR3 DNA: TGTGCTAGTGGTTTGGTATCCGGGGGTGGTGGGACCCAGTACTTC. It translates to CASGLVSGGGGTQYF.

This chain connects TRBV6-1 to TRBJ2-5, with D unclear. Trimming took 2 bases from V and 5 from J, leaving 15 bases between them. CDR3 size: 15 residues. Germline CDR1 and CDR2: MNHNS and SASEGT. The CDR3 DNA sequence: TGTGCCAGCAGTGAATGGTCTCCCGGTGAGGAGACCCAGTACTTC. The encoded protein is CASSEWSPGEETQYF.

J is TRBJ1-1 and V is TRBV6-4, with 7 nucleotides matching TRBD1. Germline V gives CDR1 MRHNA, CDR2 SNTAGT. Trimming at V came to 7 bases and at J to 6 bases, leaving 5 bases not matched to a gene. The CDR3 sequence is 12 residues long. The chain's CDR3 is CASMTGFSEAFF. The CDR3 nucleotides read TGTGCCAGCATGACAGGGTTCTCTGAAGCTTTCTTT.

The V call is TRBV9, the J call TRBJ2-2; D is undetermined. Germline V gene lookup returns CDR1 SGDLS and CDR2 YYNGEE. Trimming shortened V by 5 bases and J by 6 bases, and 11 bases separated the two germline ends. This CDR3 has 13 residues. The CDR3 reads CASRPPAAGELFF. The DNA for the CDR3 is TGTGCCAGCAGGCCCCCGGCGGCCGGGGAGCTGTTTTTT.

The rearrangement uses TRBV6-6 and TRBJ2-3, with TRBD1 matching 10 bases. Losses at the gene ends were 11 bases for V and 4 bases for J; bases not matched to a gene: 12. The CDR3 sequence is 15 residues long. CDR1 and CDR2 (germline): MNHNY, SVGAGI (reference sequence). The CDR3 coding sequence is TGTGCCGTAAACGCCGGGACAGGGGTTGCAGATACGCAGTATTTT. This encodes CAVNAGTGVADTQYF.

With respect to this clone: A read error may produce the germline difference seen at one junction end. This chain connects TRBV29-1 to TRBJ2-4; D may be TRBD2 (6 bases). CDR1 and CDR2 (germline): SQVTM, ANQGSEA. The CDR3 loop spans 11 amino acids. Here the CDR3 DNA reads TGCAGCGTTACTCGGGGGAACAGTCAGTACTTC. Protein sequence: CSVTRGNSQYF.

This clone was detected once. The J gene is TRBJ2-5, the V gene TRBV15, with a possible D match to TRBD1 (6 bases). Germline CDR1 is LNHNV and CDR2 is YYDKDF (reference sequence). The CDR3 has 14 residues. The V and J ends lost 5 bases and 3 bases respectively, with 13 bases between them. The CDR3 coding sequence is TGTGCCACCAGCGGGGACACTAGGGAAGAGACCCAGTACTTC. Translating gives CATSGDTREETQYF.

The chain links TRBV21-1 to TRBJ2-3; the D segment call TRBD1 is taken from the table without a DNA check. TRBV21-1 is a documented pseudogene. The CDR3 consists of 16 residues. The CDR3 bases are TGTGCCAGCAGTACCCGACAGATAACGACCACAGATACGCAGTATTTT. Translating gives CASSTRQITTTDTQYF.

CDR3 DNA: TGTGCCAGCAGCTTAGAAAATTACAGGGCTTCACCCCTCCACTTT. Its translation is CASSLENYRASPLHF. The chain recombines TRBV7-6 with TRBJ1-6, with D tentatively TRBD1 (6 bases). Looked up from germline, CDR1 is SGHVS and CDR2 is FNYEAQ. Trimming removed 1 base at V and 9 bases at J, with 13 bases between. The CDR3 length is 15 residues.

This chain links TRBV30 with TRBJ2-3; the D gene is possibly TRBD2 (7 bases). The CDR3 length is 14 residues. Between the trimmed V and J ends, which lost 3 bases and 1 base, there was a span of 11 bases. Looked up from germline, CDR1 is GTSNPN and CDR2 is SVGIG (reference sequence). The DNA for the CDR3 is TGTGCCTGGAGCCAGGGGAGGGGCACAGATACGCAGTATTTT. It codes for CAWSQGRGTDTQYF.

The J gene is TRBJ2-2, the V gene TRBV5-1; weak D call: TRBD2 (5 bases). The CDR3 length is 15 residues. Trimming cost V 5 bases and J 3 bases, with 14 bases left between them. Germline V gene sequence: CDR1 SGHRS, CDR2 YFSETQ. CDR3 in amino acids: CASRWRAEYTGELFF. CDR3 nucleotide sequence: TGCGCCAGCAGATGGCGGGCCGAGTACACCGGGGAGCTGTTTTTT.

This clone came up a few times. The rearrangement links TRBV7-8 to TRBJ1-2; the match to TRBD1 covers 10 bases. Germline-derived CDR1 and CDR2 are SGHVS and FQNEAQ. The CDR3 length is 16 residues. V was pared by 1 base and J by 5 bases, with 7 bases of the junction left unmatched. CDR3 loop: CASSLEWTGGWYGYTF. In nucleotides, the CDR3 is TGTGCCAGCAGCTTAGAGTGGACAGGGGGTTGGTATGGCTACACCTTC.

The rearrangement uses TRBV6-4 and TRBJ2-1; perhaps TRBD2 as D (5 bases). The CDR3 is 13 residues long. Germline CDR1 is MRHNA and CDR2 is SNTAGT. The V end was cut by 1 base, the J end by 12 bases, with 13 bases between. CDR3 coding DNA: TGTGCCAGCAGTGACTTCGAGGGATCCGGGCAGTTCTTC. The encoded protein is CASSDFEGSGQFF.

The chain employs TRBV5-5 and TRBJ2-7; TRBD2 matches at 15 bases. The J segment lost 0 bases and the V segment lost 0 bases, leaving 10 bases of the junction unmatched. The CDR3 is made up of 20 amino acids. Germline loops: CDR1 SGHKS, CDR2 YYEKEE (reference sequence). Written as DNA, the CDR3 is TGTGCCAGCAGCTTGGGGGTAGGACTAGCGGGGGGGCCCGGCTCCTACGAGCAGTACTTC. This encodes CASSLGVGLAGGPGSYEQYF. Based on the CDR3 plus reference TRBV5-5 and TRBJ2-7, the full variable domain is DAGVTQSPTHLIKTRGQQVTLRCSPISGHKSVSWYQQVLGQGPQFIFQYYEKEERGRGNFPDRFSARQFPNYSSELNVNALLLGDSALYLCASSLGVGLAGGPGSYEQYFGPGTRLTVT.

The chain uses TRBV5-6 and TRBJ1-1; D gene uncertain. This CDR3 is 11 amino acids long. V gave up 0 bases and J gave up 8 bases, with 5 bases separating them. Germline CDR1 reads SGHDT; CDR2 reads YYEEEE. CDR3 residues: CASSLAQEAFF. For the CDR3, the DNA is TGTGCCAGCAGCTTGGCACAGGAAGCTTTCTTT.

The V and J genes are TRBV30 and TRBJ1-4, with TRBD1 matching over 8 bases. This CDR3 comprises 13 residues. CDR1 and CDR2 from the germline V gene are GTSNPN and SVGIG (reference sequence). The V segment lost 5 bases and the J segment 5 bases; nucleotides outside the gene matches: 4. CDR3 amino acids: CAWDRGANEKLFF. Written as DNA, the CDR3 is TGTGCCTGGGACAGGGGCGCAAATGAAAAACTGTTTTTT. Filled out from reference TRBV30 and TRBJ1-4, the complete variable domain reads SQTIHQWPATLVQPVGSPLSLECTVEGTSNPNLYWYRQAAGRGLQLLFYSVGIGQISSEVPQNLSASRPQDRQFILSSKKLLLSDSGFYLCAWDRGANEKLFFGSGTQLSVL.

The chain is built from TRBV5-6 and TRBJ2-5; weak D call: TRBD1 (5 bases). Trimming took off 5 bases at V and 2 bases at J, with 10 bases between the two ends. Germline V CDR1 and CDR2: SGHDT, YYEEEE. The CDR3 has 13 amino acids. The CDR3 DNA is TGTGCCAGCAGACTGACAGTTCAAGAGACCCAGTACTTC. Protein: CASRLTVQETQYF.

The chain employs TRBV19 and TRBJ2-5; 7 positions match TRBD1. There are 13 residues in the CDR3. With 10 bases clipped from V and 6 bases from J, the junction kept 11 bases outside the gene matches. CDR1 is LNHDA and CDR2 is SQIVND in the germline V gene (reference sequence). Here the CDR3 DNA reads TGTGCCACCTGGGACAGCTTAAGAAAGACCCAGTACTTC. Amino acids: CATWDSLRKTQYF.

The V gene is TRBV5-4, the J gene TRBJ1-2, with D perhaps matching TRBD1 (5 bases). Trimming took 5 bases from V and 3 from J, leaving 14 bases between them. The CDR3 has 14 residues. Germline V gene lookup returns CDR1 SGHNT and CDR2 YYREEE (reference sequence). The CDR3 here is CASRGQGKDYGYTF. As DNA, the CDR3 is TGTGCCAGCAGGGGTCAGGGAAAGGACTATGGCTACACCTTC.

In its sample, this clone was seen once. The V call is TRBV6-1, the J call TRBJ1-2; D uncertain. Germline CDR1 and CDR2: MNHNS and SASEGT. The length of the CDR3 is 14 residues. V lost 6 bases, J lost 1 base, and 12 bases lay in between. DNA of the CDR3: TGTGCCAGCAGCCTGGGCAGTCGTAACTATGGCTACACCTTC. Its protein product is CASSLGSRNYGYTF.

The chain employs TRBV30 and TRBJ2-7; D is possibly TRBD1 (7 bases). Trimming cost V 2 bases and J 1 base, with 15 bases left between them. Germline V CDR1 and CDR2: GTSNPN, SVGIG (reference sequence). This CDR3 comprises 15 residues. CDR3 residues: CAWSTGGTASYEQYF. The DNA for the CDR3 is TGTGCCTGGAGTACCGGCGGGACAGCGTCCTACGAGCAGTACTTC.

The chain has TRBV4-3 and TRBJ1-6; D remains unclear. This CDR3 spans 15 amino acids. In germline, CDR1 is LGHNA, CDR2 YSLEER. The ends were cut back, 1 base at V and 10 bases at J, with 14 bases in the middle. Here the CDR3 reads CASSQGADYSSPLHF. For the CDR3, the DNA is TGCGCCAGCAGCCAAGGGGCAGACTACTCCTCACCCCTCCACTTT.

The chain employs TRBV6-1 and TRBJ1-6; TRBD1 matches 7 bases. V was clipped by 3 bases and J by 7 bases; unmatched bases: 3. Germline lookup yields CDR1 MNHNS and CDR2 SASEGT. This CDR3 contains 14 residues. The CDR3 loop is CASSETGQNSPLHF. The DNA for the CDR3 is TGTGCCAGCAGTGAGACAGGGCAAAATTCACCCCTCCACTTT.

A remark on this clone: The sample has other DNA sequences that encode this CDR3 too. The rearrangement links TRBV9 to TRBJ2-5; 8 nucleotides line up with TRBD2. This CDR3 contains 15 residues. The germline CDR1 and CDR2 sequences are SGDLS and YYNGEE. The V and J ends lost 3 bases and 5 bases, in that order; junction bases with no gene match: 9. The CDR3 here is CASSGSGGPGETQYF. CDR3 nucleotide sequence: TGTGCCAGCAGCGGATCGGGGGGGCCCGGGGAGACCCAGTACTTC. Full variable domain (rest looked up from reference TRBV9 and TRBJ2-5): DSGVTQTPKHLITATGQRVTLRCSPRSGDLSVYWYQQSLDQGLQFLIQYYNGEERAKGNILERFSAQQFPDLHSELNLSSLELGDSALYFCASSGSGGPGETQYFGPGTRLLVL.